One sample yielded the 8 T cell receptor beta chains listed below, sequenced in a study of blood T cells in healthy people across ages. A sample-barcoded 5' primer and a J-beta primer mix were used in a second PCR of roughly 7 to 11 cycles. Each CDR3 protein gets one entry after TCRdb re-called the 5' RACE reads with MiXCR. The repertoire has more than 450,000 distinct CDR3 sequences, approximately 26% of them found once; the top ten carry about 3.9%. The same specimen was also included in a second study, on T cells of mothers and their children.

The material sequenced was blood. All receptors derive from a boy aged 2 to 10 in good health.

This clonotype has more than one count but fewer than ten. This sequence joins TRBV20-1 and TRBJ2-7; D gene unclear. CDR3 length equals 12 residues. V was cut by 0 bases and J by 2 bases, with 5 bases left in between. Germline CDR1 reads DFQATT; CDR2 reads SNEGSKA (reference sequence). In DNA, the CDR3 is TGCAGTGCTAGAGATGGGGCCTACGAGCAGTACTTC. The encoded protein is CSARDGAYEQYF.

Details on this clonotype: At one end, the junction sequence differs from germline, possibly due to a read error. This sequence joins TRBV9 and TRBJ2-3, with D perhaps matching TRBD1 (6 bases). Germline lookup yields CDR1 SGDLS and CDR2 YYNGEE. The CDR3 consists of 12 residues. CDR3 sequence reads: CAGSVDGTRQYF. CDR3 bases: TGTGCCGGCAGCGTAGACGGGACAAGACAGTATTTT.

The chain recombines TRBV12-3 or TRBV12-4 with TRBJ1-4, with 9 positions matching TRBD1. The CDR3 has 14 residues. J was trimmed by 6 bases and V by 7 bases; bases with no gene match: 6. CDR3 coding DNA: TGTGCCAGCAAGAAGACAGGGGGGGATGAAAAACTGTTTTTT. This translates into CASKKTGGDEKLFF.

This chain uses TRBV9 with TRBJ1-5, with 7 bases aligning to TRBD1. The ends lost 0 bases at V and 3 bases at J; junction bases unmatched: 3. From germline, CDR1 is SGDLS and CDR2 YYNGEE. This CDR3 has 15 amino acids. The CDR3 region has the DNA TGTGCCAGCAGCGTAGGAGGGGGCAACAATCAGCCCCAGCATTTT. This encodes CASSVGGGNNQPQHF.

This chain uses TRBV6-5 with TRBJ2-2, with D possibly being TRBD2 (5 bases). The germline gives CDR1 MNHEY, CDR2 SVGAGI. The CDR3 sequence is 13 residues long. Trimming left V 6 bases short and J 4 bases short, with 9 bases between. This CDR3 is CASSPTTTGELFF. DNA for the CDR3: TGTGCCAGCAGCCCGACTACCACCGGGGAGCTGTTTTTT.

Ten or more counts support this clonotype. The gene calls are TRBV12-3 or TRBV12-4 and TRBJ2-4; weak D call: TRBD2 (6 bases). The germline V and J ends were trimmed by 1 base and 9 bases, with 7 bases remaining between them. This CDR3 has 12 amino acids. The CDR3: CASSLGGGIQYF. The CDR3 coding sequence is TGTGCCAGCAGTTTAGGGGGAGGCATTCAGTACTTC.

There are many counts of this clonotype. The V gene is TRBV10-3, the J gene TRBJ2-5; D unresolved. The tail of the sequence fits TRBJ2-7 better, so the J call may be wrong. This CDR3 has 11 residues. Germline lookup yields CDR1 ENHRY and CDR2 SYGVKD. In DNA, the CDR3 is TGTGCCCCCACTTGCGAAGGCGAGCAGTACTTC. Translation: CAPTCEGEQYF.

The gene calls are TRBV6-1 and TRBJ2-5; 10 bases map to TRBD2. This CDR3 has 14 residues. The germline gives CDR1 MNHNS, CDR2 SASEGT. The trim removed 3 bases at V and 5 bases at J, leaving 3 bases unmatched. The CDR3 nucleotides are TGTGCCAGCAGTGATAGCGGGAGGAGGGAGACCCAGTACTTC. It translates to CASSDSGRRETQYF.